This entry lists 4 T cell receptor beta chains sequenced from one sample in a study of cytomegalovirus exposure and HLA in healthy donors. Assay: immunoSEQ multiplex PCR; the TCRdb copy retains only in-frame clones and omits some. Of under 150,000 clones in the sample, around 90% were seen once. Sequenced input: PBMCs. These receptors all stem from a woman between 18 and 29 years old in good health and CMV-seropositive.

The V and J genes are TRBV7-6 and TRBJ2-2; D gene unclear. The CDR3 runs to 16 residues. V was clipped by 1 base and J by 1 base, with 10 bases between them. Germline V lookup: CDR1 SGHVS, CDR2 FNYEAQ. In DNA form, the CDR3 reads TGTGCCAGCAGCTTAGGTCCGACTCGGAACACCGGGGAGCTGTTTTTT. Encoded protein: CASSLGPTRNTGELFF.

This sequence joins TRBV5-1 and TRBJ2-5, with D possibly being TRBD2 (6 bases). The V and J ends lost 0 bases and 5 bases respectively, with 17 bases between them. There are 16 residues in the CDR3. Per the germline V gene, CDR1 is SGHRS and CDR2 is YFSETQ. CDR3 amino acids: CASSLVRDSGGETQYF. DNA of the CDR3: TGCGCCAGCAGCTTGGTCCGGGACTCCGGTGGGGAGACCCAGTACTTC.

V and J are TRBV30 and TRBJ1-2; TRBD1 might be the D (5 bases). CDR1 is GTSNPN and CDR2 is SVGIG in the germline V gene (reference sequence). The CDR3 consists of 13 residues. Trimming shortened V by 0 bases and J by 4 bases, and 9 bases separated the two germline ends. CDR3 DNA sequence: TGTGCCTGGAGTGTGGGGCAGCCCTATGGCTACACCTTC. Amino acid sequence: CAWSVGQPYGYTF.

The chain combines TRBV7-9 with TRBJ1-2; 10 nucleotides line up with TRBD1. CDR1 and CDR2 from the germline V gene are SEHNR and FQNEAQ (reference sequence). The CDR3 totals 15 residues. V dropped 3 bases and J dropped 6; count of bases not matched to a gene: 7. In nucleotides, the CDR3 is TGTGCCAGCAGCTTGGCCCCCGGACAGGGGGATGGCTACACCTTC. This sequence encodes CASSLAPGQGDGYTF. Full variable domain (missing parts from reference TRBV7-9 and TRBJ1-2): DTGVSQNPRHKITKRGQNVTFRCDPISEHNRLYWYRQTLGQGPEFLTYFQNEAQLEKSRLLSDRFSAERPKGSFSTLEIQRTEQGDSAMYLCASSLAPGQGDGYTFGSGTRLTVV.